The 20 T cell receptor beta chains presented below share a single source sample, sequenced in a study of early stage breast cancer tumors. Method: immunoSEQ multiplex PCR; TCRdb's copy keeps in-frame clones and lacks some. The sample has about 72,000 clones, roughly 80% seen once. The sequenced material came from blood. Receptors were obtained from a person aged 55 to 70 with breast cancer.

The chain joins TRBV6-1 to TRBJ2-1, with D perhaps TRBD1 or TRBD2 (6 bases each). The germline CDR1 and CDR2 sequences are MNHNS and SASEGT. This CDR3 region has 14 residues. Trimming cost V 0 bases and J 10 bases, with 13 bases left between them. The CDR3 region is CASSEALRGEEQFF. The CDR3 nucleotides read TGTGCCAGCAGTGAAGCGCTTAGGGGGGAGGAGCAGTTCTTC.

The V call is TRBV10-3, the J call TRBJ1-4; perhaps TRBD1 as D (5 bases). V was trimmed by 7 bases and J by 8 bases, leaving 14 bases between them. CDR3 length equals 13 residues. Germline values: CDR1 ENHRY, CDR2 SYGVKD. The CDR3 DNA follows: TGTGCCATCATGGAAAGGGACGGCGAAAAACTGTTTTTT. This encodes CAIMERDGEKLFF.

V and J are TRBV6-1 and TRBJ1-5; 7 nucleotides match TRBD1. The germline CDR1 and CDR2 sequences are MNHNS and SASEGT. V shed 4 bases, J shed 3 bases, and the junction held 3 bases outside the gene matches. The CDR3 totals 14 residues. This CDR3 is CASSAGQLNQPQHF. In nucleotides, the CDR3 is TGTGCCAGCAGTGCGGGACAGCTCAATCAGCCCCAGCATTTT.

This clone has just a few counts. The chain recombines TRBV5-1 with TRBJ1-6, with D possibly matching TRBD1 (6 bases). Germline CDR1 reads SGHRS; CDR2 reads YFSETQ. CDR3 length: 15 residues. The V end was cut by 0 bases, the J end by 10 bases, with 14 bases between. The CDR3 sequence is CASSLVQQGVSPLHF. The CDR3 nucleotides are TGCGCCAGCAGCTTGGTACAACAGGGAGTGTCACCCCTCCACTTT.

This clone was seen more than once but under ten times. V usage is TRBV6-1 and J usage is TRBJ1-5; 9 bases align to TRBD1. CDR3 length: 15 amino acids. V was pared by 2 bases and J by 4 bases, with 3 bases of the junction left unmatched. The germline V gene encodes CDR1 MNHNS and CDR2 SASEGT. The CDR3: CASSEWDRVNQPQHF. As DNA, the CDR3 is TGTGCCAGCAGTGAATGGGACAGGGTGAATCAGCCCCAGCATTTT.

This chain uses TRBV10-2 with TRBJ1-2; possibly TRBD1 for D (6 bases). CDR1 and CDR2 (germline): WSHSY, SAAADI. The V end lost 0 bases, the J end lost 8 bases, and 13 bases lay between the germline ends. The CDR3 contains 14 residues. The CDR3: CASSESRQGLGYTF. The CDR3 region has the DNA TGCGCCAGCAGTGAGTCGAGGCAGGGGTTGGGCTACACCTTC.

This chain joins TRBV5-6 and TRBJ2-5, with D maybe TRBD2 (5 bases). V dropped 0 bases and J dropped 6 bases, with 12 bases sitting between them. Germline V gene data show CDR1 as SGHDT and CDR2 as YYEEEE. This CDR3 has 14 residues. This CDR3 reads CASSLADGVKTQYF. The CDR3 DNA reads as TGTGCCAGCAGCTTGGCCGACGGGGTCAAGACCCAGTACTTC.

Here the CDR3 DNA reads TGTGCCATCAGTCCGACAGGGGTGAGGGCCTATGGCTACACCTTC. Its translation: CAISPTGVRAYGYTF. The V call is TRBV10-3, the J call TRBJ1-2; TRBD1 agrees at 8 bases. The germline gives CDR1 ENHRY, CDR2 SYGVKD. Losses at the gene ends were 5 bases for V and 4 bases for J; bases not matched to a gene: 9. This CDR3 has 15 residues.

The chain couples TRBV5-6 to TRBJ2-1; D uncertain. The ends were cut back, 1 base at V and 4 bases at J, with 12 bases in the middle. Germline CDR1 SGHDT, CDR2 YYEEEE. This CDR3 spans 15 amino acids. Here the CDR3 reads CASSLWVAGYNEQFF. CDR3 nucleotide sequence: TGTGCCAGCAGCTTGTGGGTAGCAGGATACAATGAGCAGTTCTTC.

The chain employs TRBV2 and TRBJ2-5; no clear D. Trimming took 5 bases from V and 1 from J, leaving 8 bases between them. Germline loops: CDR1 SNHLY, CDR2 FYNNEI. The CDR3 is made up of 13 amino acids. This chain's CDR3 is CASSPQVQETQYF. CDR3 coding DNA: TGTGCCAGCAGTCCCCAAGTCCAAGAGACCCAGTACTTC.

This rearrangement joins TRBV19 to TRBJ2-7; D is possibly TRBD2 (5 bases). This CDR3 has 14 residues. Trimming stripped 6 bases from V and 3 bases from J, with 15 bases between. Germline loops: CDR1 LNHDA, CDR2 SQIVND (reference sequence). CDR3 in amino acids: CASSLNGVNYEQYF. CDR3 DNA: TGTGCCAGTAGCCTGAACGGGGTAAACTACGAGCAGTACTTC.

This clone came up a few times. The chain carries TRBV2 and TRBJ1-1; D not resolved. V lost 4 bases and J lost 1, with 7 bases in between. Germline assignment: CDR1 SNHLY and CDR2 FYNNEI. The CDR3 extends over 13 amino acids. CDR3: CASSVSRNTEAFF. DNA for the CDR3: TGTGCCAGCAGTGTTTCCAGGAACACTGAAGCTTTCTTT.

This clone was seen once. The J gene is TRBJ2-2, the V gene TRBV7-2, with D tentatively TRBD2 (6 bases). The germline gives CDR1 SGHTA, CDR2 FQGNSA. This CDR3 is built from 16 residues. V was clipped by 1 base and J by 2 bases, with 11 bases between them. The CDR3: CASSLVGLPNTGELFF. CDR3 DNA sequence: TGTGCCAGCAGCTTAGTAGGACTACCAAACACCGGGGAGCTGTTTTTT.

V is TRBV9 and J is TRBJ1-2; D is possibly TRBD1 (5 bases). The V gene's germline CDR1 is SGDLS and CDR2 YYNGEE. Trimming pared 4 bases from V and 4 bases from J, leaving 17 bases between. The CDR3 is 15 amino acids. The CDR3, as DNA: TGTGCCAGCAGCCCTAGTGCCCAAGGGGTCTATGGCTACACCTTC. Its protein is CASSPSAQGVYGYTF.

V gene TRBV19 combines with J gene TRBJ2-3, with no clear D. The ends were cut back, 3 bases at V and 0 bases at J, with 7 bases in the middle. The CDR3 is made up of 14 amino acids. Germline V gives CDR1 LNHDA, CDR2 SQIVND (reference sequence). The CDR3 sequence: CASSMGRSTDTQYF. CDR3 sequence (DNA): TGTGCCAGTAGTATGGGCAGAAGCACAGATACGCAGTATTTT.

The chain employs TRBV6-5 and TRBJ2-7, with TRBD1 matching 11 bases. The germline CDR1 and CDR2 sequences are MNHEY and SVGAGI. This CDR3 region has 15 residues. Trimming cost V 8 bases and J 4 bases; bases outside gene matches: 10. The CDR3 here is CASCPDGTGGYEQYF. CDR3 bases: TGTGCCAGCTGCCCTGACGGGACAGGGGGATACGAGCAGTACTTC.

The chain recombines TRBV28 with TRBJ1-5; weak D call: TRBD1 (5 bases). CDR1 MDHEN and CDR2 SYDVKM come from the germline V gene. This CDR3 region has 16 residues. Trimming removed 8 bases from V and 6 bases from J, with 23 bases in between. The CDR3 loop reads CASPPPGTARIQPQHF. The CDR3 DNA follows: TGTGCCAGCCCGCCTCCCGGGACCGCACGAATTCAGCCCCAGCATTTT.

The rearrangement joins TRBV14 to TRBJ1-2, with D perhaps TRBD1 (5 bases). V was pared by 1 base and J by 5 bases, with 14 bases between. The CDR3 sequence is 15 residues long. The germline V gene has CDR1 SGHDN and CDR2 FVKESK. CDR3 amino acids: CASSQGGVQLYGYTF. DNA of the CDR3: TGTGCCAGCAGCCAAGGGGGGGTACAGCTATATGGCTACACCTTC.

The chain links TRBV28 to TRBJ1-4; TRBD1 might be the D (6 bases). The germline V gene has CDR1 MDHEN and CDR2 SYDVKM. V was shortened by 4 bases and J by 8 bases, with 17 bases between the two germline ends. The CDR3 contains 15 residues. The CDR3 sequence: CASSYGVGAGEKLFF. CDR3 DNA sequence: TGTGCCAGCAGTTATGGGGTGGGGGCCGGAGAAAAACTGTTTTTT.

This chain links TRBV19 with TRBJ2-5, with D perhaps being TRBD1 or TRBD2 (6 bases each). CDR3 length equals 16 residues. Trimming left V 1 base short and J 3 bases short, with 15 bases between. Germline CDR1 LNHDA, CDR2 SQIVND (reference sequence). CDR3 region: CASSIGVWGAEETQYF. CDR3 bases: TGTGCCAGTAGTATAGGGGTATGGGGGGCTGAAGAGACCCAGTACTTC.